A selection of T cell receptor beta chains follows, all from one sample in a study of blood T cell repertoires in COVID-19. Generated by immunoSEQ multiplex PCR, the TCRdb table keeps only in-frame clones and is missing some. The table has over 200,000 clones, approximately 82% seen once. The sample was peripheral blood. The receptors were sampled from a man between 35 and 55 years old with active or convalescent COVID-19. Each CDR3 is given with its conserved first and last residue. The D gene is left open where the match is weak. Part of the rows lack a size; the others show once, few, many or a class for expanded clones.

TRBJ1-5 . . 15 TRBV10-2 CASTERPGGNQPQHF TGCGCCAGCACCGAGAGGCCAGGGGGCAATCAGCCCCAGCATTTT
TRBJ2-2 . . 15 TRBV19 CASSIPASRTGELFF TGTGCCAGTAGTATCCCCGCGAGTCGAACCGGGGAGCTGTTTTTT
TRBJ2-1 few . 11 TRBV2 CASSEGEWQFF TGTGCCAGCAGTGAGGGAGAATGGCAGTTCTTC
TRBJ1-1 . TRBD1 13 TRBV6-5 CASRQQGDTEAFF TGTGCCAGCAGGCAACAGGGGGACACTGAAGCTTTCTTT
TRBJ1-1 . . 14 TRBV4-2 CASSQVGKNTEAFF TGTGCCAGCAGCCAAGTCGGGAAGAACACTGAAGCTTTCTTT
TRBJ1-2 . . 13 TRBV3-1/TRBV3-2 CASSQRSGVGYTF TGTGCCAGCAGCCAACGGTCAGGGGTCGGCTACACCTTC
TRBJ2-2 . . 15 TRBV19 CASRAAFTNTGELFF TGTGCCAGTAGGGCTGCCTTCACGAACACCGGGGAGCTGTTTTTT
TRBJ1-2 few TRBD1 14 TRBV27 CASSSAGGIYGYTF TGTGCCAGCAGTTCCGCAGGGGGCATTTATGGCTACACCTTC
TRBJ1-6 . TRBD1 15 TRBV7-2 CASSFQGAGNSPLHF TGTGCCAGCAGCTTCCAGGGGGCGGGAAATTCACCCCTCCACTTT
TRBJ1-3 . TRBD1 14 TRBV30 CAWSYQGAGNTIYF TGTGCCTGGAGTTACCAGGGGGCGGGAAACACCATATATTTT
TRBJ1-2 . . 14 TRBV4-1 CASSPDQGWYGYTF TGCGCCAGCAGCCCAGATCAGGGTTGGTATGGCTACACCTTC
TRBJ1-6 . TRBD1 12 TRBV12-3/TRBV12-4 CASSQGASPLHF TGTGCCAGCAGTCAGGGGGCTTCACCCCTCCACTTT
TRBJ1-4 . . 15 TRBV7-7 CASSQGTAPREKLFF TGTGCTAGCAGTCAGGGGACGGCCCCTAGGGAAAAACTGTTTTTT
TRBJ1-1 . . 11 TRBV20-1 CSARVLFEAFF TGCAGCGCTAGAGTTCTTTTTGAAGCTTTCTTT
TRBJ1-1 . . 15 TRBV30 CAWNGQSRMNTEAFF TGTGCCTGGAACGGACAGTCTAGAATGAACACTGAAGCTTTCTTT
TRBJ2-5 once TRBD2 17 TRBV7-9 CASSSAGSGGPRETQYF TGTGCCAGCAGCTCCGCGGGAAGCGGGGGGCCGAGAGAGACCCAGTACTTC
TRBJ2-1 few TRBD2 16 TRBV5-1 CASSLETGGTYNEQFF TGCGCCAGCAGCTTGGAGACCGGGGGGACTTACAATGAGCAGTTCTTC
TRBJ2-7 . TRBD1 16 TRBV5-1 CASSLGQGGPSYEQYF TGCGCCAGCAGCTTAGGACAGGGAGGTCCCTCCTACGAGCAGTACTTC
TRBJ1-5 . . 16 TRBV7-2 CASSSEGGAGNQPQHF TGTGCCAGCAGCTCCGAAGGAGGGGCAGGCAATCAGCCCCAGCATTTT
TRBJ2-3 . TRBD2 15 TRBV7-2 CASSSGLAGGLTQYF TGTGCCAGCAGCTCTGGACTAGCGGGAGGGCTTACGCAGTATTTT
TRBJ2-3 . TRBD1 14 TRBV30 CAWSVGGPDRVQYF TGTGCCTGGAGTGTAGGTGGACCTGACAGGGTCCAGTATTTT
TRBJ1-3 many TRBD1 16 TRBV7-2 CASSLGQDLSGNTIYF TGTGCCAGCAGTCTGGGACAGGACCTCTCTGGAAACACCATATATTTT
TRBJ1-4 . TRBD1 13 TRBV25-1 CASSDRGDEKLFF TGTGCCAGCAGCGACAGGGGGGATGAAAAACTGTTTTTT
TRBJ2-3 once TRBD2 17 TRBV15 CATSGPLAGTPRDTQYF TGTGCCACCAGCGGCCCTCTAGCGGGGACCCCCAGGGATACGCAGTATTTT
TRBJ2-7 . TRBD1 14 TRBV11-3 CASTGTGGDYEQYF TGTGCCAGCACTGGGACAGGGGGAGACTACGAGCAGTACTTC
TRBJ2-5 . . 13 TRBV5-4 CASSIDSQETQYF TGTGCCAGCAGCATCGACAGCCAAGAGACCCAGTACTTC
TRBJ2-7 . . 14 TRBV5-4 CASSLVGAPYEQYF TGTGCCAGCAGCTTGGTGGGGGCCCCCTACGAGCAGTACTTC
TRBJ1-5 . . 16 TRBV10-3 CAISESKLTAGQPQHF TGTGCCATCAGTGAGTCGAAGTTAACCGCGGGCCAGCCCCAGCATTTT
TRBJ2-7 once TRBD1 14 TRBV7-9 CASSWADRAVEQYF TGTGCCAGCAGCTGGGCCGACAGGGCGGTCGAGCAGTACTTC
TRBJ1-2 . TRBD1 15 TRBV7-9 CASSYGQGANYGYTF TGTGCCAGCAGCTACGGACAGGGGGCCAACTATGGCTACACCTTC
TRBJ2-1 . TRBD1 16 TRBV23-1 CASSQFGDRGLTEQFF TGCGCCAGCAGTCAATTCGGGGACAGGGGGCTCACTGAGCAGTTCTTC
TRBJ2-5 once . 13 TRBV25-1 CASSGRVQETQYF TGTGCCAGCAGTGGACGGGTTCAAGAGACCCAGTACTTC
TRBJ2-5 . . 13 TRBV10-3 CATSEPRVETQYF TGTGCCACCAGTGAACCCAGGGTTGAGACCCAGTACTTC
TRBJ2-5 . TRBD2 15 TRBV6-5 CASSTGRRELETQYF TGTGCCAGCAGCACTGGTCGGCGGGAGCTCGAGACCCAGTACTTC
TRBJ2-3 . TRBD2 15 TRBV29-1 CSVGLAGGPFDTQYF TGCAGCGTTGGGCTAGCGGGAGGGCCCTTCGATACGCAGTATTTT
TRBJ2-3 once TRBD2 17 TRBV19 CASNQASGSRLTDTQYF TGTGCCAGTAACCAGGCTAGCGGGAGTCGCTTGACAGATACGCAGTATTTT
TRBJ1-5 . TRBD1 13 TRBV30 CAASGTGEAPQHF TGTGCCGCATCCGGGACAGGGGAAGCGCCCCAGCATTTT
TRBJ2-7 . TRBD1 14 TRBV7-3 CASSDSRDSLSMYF TGTGCCAGCAGCGATTCCCGGGACAGCCTTAGCATGTACTTC
TRBJ1-2 . . 12 TRBV29-1 CSVQDRDYGYTF TGCAGCGTTCAAGACCGAGACTATGGCTACACCTTC
TRBJ1-1 once TRBD1 16 TRBV4-2 CASSQEAGQWDTEAFF TGTGCCAGCAGCCAAGAGGCGGGACAGTGGGACACTGAAGCTTTCTTT
TRBJ1-6 . . 15 TRBV6-5 CASIWKGGSGSPLHF TGTGCCAGCATATGGAAGGGGGGGAGCGGTTCACCCCTCCACTTT
TRBJ1-1 . . 13 TRBV7-6 CASSLHRGTEAFF TGTGCCAGCAGCTTACATAGAGGTACTGAAGCTTTCTTT